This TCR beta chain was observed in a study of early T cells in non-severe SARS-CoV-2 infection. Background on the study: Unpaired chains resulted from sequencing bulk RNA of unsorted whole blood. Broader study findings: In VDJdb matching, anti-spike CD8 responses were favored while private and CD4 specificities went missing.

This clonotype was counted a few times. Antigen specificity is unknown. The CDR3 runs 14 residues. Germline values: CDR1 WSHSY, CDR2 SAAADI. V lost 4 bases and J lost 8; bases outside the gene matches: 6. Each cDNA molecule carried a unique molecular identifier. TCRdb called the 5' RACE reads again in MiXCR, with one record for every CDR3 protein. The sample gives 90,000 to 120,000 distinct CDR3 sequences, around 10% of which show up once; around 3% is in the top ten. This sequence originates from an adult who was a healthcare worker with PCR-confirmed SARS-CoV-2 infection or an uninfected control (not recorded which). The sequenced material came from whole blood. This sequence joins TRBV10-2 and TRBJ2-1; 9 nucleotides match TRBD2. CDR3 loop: CASSVAGGVDEQFF. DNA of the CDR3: TGCGCCAGCAGTGTGGCGGGGGGGGTCGATGAGCAGTTCTTC.